The 12 T cell receptor beta chains below all came from one sample that was sequenced in a study of shared clonotypes between healthy human individuals. The assay was immunoSEQ multiplex PCR, and TCRdb's table has in-frame clones only and misses some. The sample holds fewer than 1.4 million clones; approximately 80% are singletons and the top ten take 0.61%. Sequenced sample: memory CD4+ T cells from PBMCs. The subset: CD45RA-negative fraction. The receptors derive from a man younger than 35 in good health. Some clones in this sample may be carry-over from other donors' samples.

V gene TRBV28 combines with J gene TRBJ2-7; D remains ambiguous. Trimming removed 10 bases from V and 3 bases from J, with 16 bases in between. The germline V gene encodes CDR1 MDHEN and CDR2 SYDVKM. CDR3 length equals 13 residues. The chain's CDR3 is CAIAPGIIYEQYF. Here the CDR3 DNA reads TGTGCCATCGCCCCTGGGATAATCTACGAGCAGTACTTC.

The chain combines TRBV9 with TRBJ2-1; D call uncertain. Trimming removed 0 bases at V and 8 bases at J, with 12 bases between. The CDR3 is 14 residues long. Germline V gene data show CDR1 as SGDLS and CDR2 as YYNGEE. This CDR3 reads CASSVAFSAYEQFF. As DNA, the CDR3 is TGTGCCAGCAGCGTAGCTTTTTCAGCCTATGAGCAGTTCTTC.

About this clone itself: This sample includes further DNA sequences coding for the same CDR3. V gene TRBV28 combines with J gene TRBJ1-2, with TRBD1 matching over 10 bases. V lost 0 bases, J lost 8 bases, and 3 bases stayed unmatched. CDR3 size: 14 residues. CDR1 MDHEN and CDR2 SYDVKM come from the germline V gene. CDR3 sequence (DNA): TGTGCCAGCAGTTTATGGGACAGGGGGTCGGGCTACACCTTC. Translation gives CASSLWDRGSGYTF.

This clone showed up just once. The chain employs TRBV7-2 and TRBJ1-2; D is perhaps TRBD1 (6 bases). CDR1 is SGHTA and CDR2 is FQGNSA in the germline V gene. V lost 6 bases and J 3 bases, leaving 20 bases between the germline ends. The CDR3 length is 16 residues. The CDR3 sequence: CASSQGVGGADYGYTF. In DNA form, the CDR3 reads TGTGCCAGCAGTCAAGGGGTTGGGGGCGCAGACTATGGCTACACCTTC.

The gene calls are TRBV27 and TRBJ2-7, with TRBD1 identical over 9 bases. The length of the CDR3 is 15 residues. The trim removed 5 bases at V and 4 bases at J, leaving 9 bases unmatched. Germline V lookup: CDR1 MNHEY, CDR2 SMNVEV (reference sequence). The CDR3 nucleotides are TGTGCCAGCAGTGGGCGGGACAGGGACCCTTACGAGCAGTACTTC. This sequence encodes CASSGRDRDPYEQYF.

This clone has only one observation. The V call is TRBV9, the J call TRBJ1-1; D perhaps matches TRBD1 (5 bases). Trimming removed 0 bases from V and 0 bases from J, with 9 bases in between. Looked up from germline, CDR1 is SGDLS and CDR2 is YYNGEE. This CDR3 region has 15 residues. The CDR3 spells CASSVAGTMNTEAFF. In nucleotides, the CDR3 is TGTGCCAGCAGCGTAGCCGGGACCATGAACACTGAAGCTTTCTTT.

CDR3 nucleotides: TGTGCCAGCAGCTTGACAGGGTTCGGCGGCTACACCTTC. This sequence encodes CASSLTGFGGYTF. This chain uses TRBV7-2 with TRBJ1-2, with 7 bases matching TRBD1. The J segment lost 8 bases and the V segment lost 3 bases, leaving 6 bases of the junction unmatched. Looked up from germline, CDR1 is SGHTA and CDR2 is FQGNSA. The CDR3 spans 13 residues. Looking up the rest from reference TRBV7-2 and TRBJ1-2 gives the full variable domain: GAGVSQSPSNKVTEKGKDVELRCDPISGHTALYWYRQSLGQGLEFLIYFQGNSAPDKSGLPSDRFSAERTGGSVSTLTIQRTQQEDSAVYLCASSLTGFGGYTFGSGTRLTVV.

V and J are TRBV5-1 and TRBJ2-1; D possibly corresponds to TRBD1 (6 bases). CDR3 length: 15 amino acids. The germline V gene has CDR1 SGHRS and CDR2 YFSETQ. The V and J ends lost 5 bases and 0 bases respectively, with 12 bases between them. CDR3 sequence: CASRPQGPSYNEQFF. The CDR3 DNA reads TGCGCCAGCAGACCGCAGGGGCCCTCCTACAATGAGCAGTTCTTC.

The J gene is TRBJ2-7, the V gene TRBV5-8; D is uncertain. Trimming took 1 base from V and 0 from J, leaving 11 bases between them. The CDR3 contains 15 residues. Germline V gene data show CDR1 as SGHTS and CDR2 as YDEGEE. The CDR3 region is CASSLWAGGSYEQYF. CDR3 coding DNA: TGTGCCAGCAGCTTGTGGGCCGGCGGCTCCTACGAGCAGTACTTC.

The V gene is TRBV6-1, the J gene TRBJ2-7, with a possible D match to TRBD1 (5 bases). Trimming shortened V by 7 bases and J by 5 bases, and 12 bases separated the two germline ends. The CDR3 has 12 residues. The germline V gene encodes CDR1 MNHNS and CDR2 SASEGT. This chain's CDR3 is CASKWGDDEQYF. Written as DNA, the CDR3 is TGTGCCAGCAAATGGGGCGATGACGAGCAGTACTTC.

This clone was recorded a few times. The chain combines TRBV6-1 with TRBJ2-7; TRBD2 aligns across 14 bases. The CDR3 totals 16 residues. Germline V gene sequence: CDR1 MNHNS, CDR2 SASEGT. Losses at the gene ends were 4 bases for V and 4 bases for J; bases not matched to a gene: 6. As DNA, the CDR3 is TGTGCCAGCAGTGCAGGGACTAGCGGGAGATGGTACGAGCAGTACTTC. Translation gives CASSAGTSGRWYEQYF.

The gene calls are TRBV29-1 and TRBJ1-2; 10 bases agree with TRBD1. The CDR3 covers 13 residues. Germline CDR1 SQVTM, CDR2 ANQGSEA. The V and J ends lost 7 bases and 7 bases, in that order; junction bases with no gene match: 9. CDR3 nucleotides: TGCAGCGCACTGGACGGGACAGGGGTTGGCTACACCTTC. Residues: CSALDGTGVGYTF.